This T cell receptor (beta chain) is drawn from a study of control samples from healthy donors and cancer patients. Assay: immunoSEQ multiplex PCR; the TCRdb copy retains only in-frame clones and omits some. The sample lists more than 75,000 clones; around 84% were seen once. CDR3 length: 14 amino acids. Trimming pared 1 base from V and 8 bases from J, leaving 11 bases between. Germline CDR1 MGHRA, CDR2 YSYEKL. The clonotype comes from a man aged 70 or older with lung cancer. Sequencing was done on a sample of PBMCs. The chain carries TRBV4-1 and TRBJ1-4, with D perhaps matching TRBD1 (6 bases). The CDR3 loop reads CASSQVGGREKLFF. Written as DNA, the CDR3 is TGCGCCAGCAGCCAAGTAGGGGGGCGGGAAAAACTGTTTTTT.